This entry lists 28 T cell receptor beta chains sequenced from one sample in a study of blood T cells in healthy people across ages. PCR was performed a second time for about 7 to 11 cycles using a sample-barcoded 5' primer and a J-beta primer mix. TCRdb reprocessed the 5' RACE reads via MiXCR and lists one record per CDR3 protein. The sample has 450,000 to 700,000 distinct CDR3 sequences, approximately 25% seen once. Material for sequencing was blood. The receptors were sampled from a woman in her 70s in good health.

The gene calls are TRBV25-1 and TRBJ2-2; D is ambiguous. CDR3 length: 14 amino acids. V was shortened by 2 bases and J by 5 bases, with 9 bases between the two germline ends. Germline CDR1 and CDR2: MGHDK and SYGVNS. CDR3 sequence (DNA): TGTGCCAGCAGTGAAGAAGGGCGTACCGGGGAGCTGTTTTTT. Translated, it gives CASSEEGRTGELFF.

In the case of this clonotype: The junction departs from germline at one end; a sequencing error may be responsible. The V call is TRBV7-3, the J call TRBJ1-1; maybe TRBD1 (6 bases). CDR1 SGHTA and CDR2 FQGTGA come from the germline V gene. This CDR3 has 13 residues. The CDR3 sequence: CASSAGGDTGAFF. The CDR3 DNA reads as TGTGCCAGCAGCGCCGGGGGGGACACTGGAGCTTTCTTT.

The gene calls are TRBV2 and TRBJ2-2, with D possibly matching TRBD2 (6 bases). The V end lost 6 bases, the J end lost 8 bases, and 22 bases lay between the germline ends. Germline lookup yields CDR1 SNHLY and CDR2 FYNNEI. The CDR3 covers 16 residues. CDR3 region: CASRDGGRGGIGELFF. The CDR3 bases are TGTGCCAGCAGAGATGGCGGTCGTGGCGGGATAGGGGAGCTGTTTTTT.

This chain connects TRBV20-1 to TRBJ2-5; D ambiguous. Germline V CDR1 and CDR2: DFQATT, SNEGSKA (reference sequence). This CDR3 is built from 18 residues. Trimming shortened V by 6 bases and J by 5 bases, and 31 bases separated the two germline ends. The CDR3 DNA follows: TGCAGTGCGCTTCCCCCCTTCGAGGTTCGGAAGCGCACGGAGACCCAGTACTTC. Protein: CSALPPFEVRKRTETQYF.

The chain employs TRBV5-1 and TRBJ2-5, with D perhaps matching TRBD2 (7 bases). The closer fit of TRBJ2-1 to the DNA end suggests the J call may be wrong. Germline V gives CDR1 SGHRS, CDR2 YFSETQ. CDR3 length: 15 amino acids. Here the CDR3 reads CASSLGPRGGDEQFF. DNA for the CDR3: TGCGCCAGCAGCTTGGGGCCCCGAGGGGGGGATGAGCAGTTCTTC.

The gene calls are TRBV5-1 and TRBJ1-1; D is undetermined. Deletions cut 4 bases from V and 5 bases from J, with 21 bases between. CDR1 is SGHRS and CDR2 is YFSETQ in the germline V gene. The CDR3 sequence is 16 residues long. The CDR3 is CASSPTGLGVGTEAFF. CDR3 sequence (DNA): TGCGCCAGCAGCCCGACCGGCCTCGGGGTGGGAACTGAAGCTTTCTTT.

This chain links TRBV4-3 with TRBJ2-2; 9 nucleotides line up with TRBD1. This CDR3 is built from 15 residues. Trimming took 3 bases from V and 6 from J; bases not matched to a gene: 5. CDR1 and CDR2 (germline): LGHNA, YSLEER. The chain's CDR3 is CASSQSGTGSGELFF. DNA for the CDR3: TGCGCCAGCAGCCAGTCCGGGACAGGGTCCGGGGAGCTGTTTTTT.

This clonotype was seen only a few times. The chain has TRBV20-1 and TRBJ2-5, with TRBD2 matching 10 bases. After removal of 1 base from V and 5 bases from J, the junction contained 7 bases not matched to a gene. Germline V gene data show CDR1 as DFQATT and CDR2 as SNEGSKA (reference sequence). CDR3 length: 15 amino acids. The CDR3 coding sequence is TGCAGTGCTAGAGGAAGCGGGGGGGTTGTGGAGACCCAGTACTTC. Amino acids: CSARGSGGVVETQYF.

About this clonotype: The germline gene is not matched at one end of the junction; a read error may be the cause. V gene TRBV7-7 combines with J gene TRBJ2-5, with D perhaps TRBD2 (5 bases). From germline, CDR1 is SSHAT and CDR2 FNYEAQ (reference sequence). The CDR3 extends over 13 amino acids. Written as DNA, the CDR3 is TGTGCTAGCAGCTGGACTTTAGAAGAGACCCAGTACTTC. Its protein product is CASSWTLEETQYF. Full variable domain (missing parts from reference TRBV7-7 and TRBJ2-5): GAGVSQSPRYKVTKRGQDVTLRCDPISSHATLYWYQQALGQGPEFLTYFNYEAQPDKSGLPSDRFSAERPEGSISTLTIQRTEQRDSAMYRCASSWTLEETQYFGPGTRLLVL.

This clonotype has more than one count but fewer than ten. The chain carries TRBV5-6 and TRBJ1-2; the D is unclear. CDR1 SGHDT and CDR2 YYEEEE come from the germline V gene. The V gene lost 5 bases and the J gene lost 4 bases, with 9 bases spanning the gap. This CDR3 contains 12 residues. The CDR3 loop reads CASSMGSYGYTF. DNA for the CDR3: TGTGCCAGCAGTATGGGGAGCTATGGCTACACCTTC.

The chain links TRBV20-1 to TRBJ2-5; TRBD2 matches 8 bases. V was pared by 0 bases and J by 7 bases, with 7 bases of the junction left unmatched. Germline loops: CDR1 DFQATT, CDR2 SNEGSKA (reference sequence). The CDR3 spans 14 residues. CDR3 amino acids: CSARDLTGGGTQYF. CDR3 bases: TGCAGTGCTAGAGATCTAACGGGAGGGGGGACCCAGTACTTC.

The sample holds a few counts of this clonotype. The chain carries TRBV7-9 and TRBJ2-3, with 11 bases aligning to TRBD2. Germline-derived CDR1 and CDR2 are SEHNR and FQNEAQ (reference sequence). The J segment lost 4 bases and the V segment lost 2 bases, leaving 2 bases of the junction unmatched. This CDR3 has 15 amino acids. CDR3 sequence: CASSLTSGGADTQYF. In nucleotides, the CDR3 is TGTGCCAGCAGCTTAACTAGCGGGGGAGCAGATACGCAGTATTTT.

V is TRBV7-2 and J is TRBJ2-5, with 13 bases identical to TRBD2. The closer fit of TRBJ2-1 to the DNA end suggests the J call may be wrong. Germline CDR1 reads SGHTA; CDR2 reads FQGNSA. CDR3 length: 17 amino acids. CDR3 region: CASRNSLAGGPSGEQFF. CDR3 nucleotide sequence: TGTGCCAGCAGGAATTCACTAGCGGGGGGGCCTTCCGGTGAGCAGTTCTTC.

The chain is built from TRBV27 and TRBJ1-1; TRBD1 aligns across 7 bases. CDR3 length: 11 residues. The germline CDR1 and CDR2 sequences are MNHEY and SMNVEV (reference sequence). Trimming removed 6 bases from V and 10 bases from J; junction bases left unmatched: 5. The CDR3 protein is CASRLQGRAFF. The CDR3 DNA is TGTGCCAGCAGACTACAGGGGCGAGCTTTCTTT.

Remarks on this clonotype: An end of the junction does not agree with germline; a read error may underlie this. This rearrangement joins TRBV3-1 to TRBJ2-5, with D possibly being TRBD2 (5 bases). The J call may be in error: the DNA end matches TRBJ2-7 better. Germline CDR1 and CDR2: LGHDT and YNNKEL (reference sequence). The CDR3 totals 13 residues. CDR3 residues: CASSKDGNYEQYF. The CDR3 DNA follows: TGTGCCAGCAGCAAAGACGGGAACTACGAGCAGTACTTC.

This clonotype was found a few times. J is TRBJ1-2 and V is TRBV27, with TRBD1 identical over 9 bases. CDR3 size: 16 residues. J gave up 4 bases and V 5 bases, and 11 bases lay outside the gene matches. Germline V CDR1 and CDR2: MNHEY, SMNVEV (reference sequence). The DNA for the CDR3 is TGTGCCAGCAGTCAGCTCGGGACAGGGAGTATCTATGGCTACACCTTC. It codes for CASSQLGTGSIYGYTF.

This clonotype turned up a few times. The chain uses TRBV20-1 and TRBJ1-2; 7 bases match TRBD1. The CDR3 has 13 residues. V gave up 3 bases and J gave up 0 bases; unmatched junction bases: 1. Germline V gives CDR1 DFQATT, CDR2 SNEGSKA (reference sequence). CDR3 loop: CSARGQPNYGYTF. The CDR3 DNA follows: TGCAGTGCTAGGGGACAGCCTAACTATGGCTACACCTTC.

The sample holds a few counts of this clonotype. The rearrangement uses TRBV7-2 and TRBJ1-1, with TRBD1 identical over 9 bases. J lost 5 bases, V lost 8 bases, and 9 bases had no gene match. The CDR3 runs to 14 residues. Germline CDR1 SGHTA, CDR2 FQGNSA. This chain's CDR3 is CASLTDRGGTEAFF. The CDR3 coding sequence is TGTGCCAGCTTGACGGACAGGGGAGGGACTGAAGCTTTCTTT.

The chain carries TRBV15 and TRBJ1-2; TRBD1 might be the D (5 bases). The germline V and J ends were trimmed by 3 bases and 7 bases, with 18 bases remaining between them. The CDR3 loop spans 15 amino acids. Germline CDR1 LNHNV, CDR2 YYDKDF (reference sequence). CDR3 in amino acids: CATSSGGTPARGYTF. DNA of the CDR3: TGTGCCACCAGCAGTGGAGGGACCCCAGCTCGTGGCTACACCTTC.

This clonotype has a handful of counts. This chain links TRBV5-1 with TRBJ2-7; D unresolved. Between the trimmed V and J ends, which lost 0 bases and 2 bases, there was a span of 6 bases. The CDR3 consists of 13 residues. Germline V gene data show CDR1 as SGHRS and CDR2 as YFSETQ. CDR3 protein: CASSLVAPYEQYF. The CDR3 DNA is TGCGCCAGCAGCTTGGTGGCTCCCTACGAGCAGTACTTC.

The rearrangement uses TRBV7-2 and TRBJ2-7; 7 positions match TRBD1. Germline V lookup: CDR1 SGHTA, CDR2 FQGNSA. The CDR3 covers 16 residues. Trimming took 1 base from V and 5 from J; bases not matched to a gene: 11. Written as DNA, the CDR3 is TGTGCCAGCAGCTTAGATTCCGGCAGGGGGATCGACGAGCAGTACTTC. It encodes CASSLDSGRGIDEQYF.

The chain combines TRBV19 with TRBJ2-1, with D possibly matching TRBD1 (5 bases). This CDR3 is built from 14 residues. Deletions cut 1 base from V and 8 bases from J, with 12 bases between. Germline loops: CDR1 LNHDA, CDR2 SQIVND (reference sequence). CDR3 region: CASSIGIDSDEQFF. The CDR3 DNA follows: TGTGCCAGTAGTATAGGGATAGACAGCGATGAGCAGTTCTTC.

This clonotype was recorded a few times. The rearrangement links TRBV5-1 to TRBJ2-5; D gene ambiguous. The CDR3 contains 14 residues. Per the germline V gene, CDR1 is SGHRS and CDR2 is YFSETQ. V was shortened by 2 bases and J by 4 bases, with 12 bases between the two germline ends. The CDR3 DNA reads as TGCGCCAGCAGCTTTGGGCCTAAGGTAGAGACCCAGTACTTC. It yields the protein CASSFGPKVETQYF. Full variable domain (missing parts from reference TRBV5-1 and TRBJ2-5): KAGVTQTPRYLIKTRGQQVTLSCSPISGHRSVSWYQQTPGQGLQFLFEYFSETQRNKGNFPGRFSGRQFSNSRSEMNVSTLELGDSALYLCASSFGPKVETQYFGPGTRLLVL.

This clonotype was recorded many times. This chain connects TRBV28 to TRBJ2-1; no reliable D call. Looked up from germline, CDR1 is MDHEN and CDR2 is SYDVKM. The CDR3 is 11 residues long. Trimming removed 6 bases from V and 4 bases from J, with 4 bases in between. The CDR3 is CASSNYNEQFF. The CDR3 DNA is TGTGCCAGCAGCAATTACAATGAGCAGTTCTTC. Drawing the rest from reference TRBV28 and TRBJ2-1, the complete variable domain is DVKVTQSSRYLVKRTGEKVFLECVQDMDHENMFWYRQDPGLGLRLIYFSYDVKMKEKGDIPEGYSVSREKKERFSLILESASTNQTSMYLCASSNYNEQFFGPGTRLTVL.

As DNA, the CDR3 is TGTGCCATCAGGAGGACTAGCGGGGACACAGATACGCAGTATTTT. Translation gives CAIRRTSGDTDTQYF. The chain has TRBV10-3 and TRBJ2-3, with 12 bases fitting TRBD2. J was trimmed by 2 bases and V by 6 bases; bases with no gene match: 3. Germline values: CDR1 ENHRY, CDR2 SYGVKD. The CDR3 sequence is 15 residues long.

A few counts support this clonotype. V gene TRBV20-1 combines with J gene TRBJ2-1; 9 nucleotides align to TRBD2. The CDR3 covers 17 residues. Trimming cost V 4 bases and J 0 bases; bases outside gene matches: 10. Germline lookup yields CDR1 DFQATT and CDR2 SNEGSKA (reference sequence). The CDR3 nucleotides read TGCAGTGCTATGAGGAGGGGTAGCGGGGGCTCCTACAATGAGCAGTTCTTC. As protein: CSAMRRGSGGSYNEQFF.

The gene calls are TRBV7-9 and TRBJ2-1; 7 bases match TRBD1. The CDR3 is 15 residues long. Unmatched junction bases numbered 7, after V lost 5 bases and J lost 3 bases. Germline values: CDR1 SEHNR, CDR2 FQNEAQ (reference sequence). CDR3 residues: CASSMGQRLYNEQFF. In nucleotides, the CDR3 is TGTGCCAGCAGCATGGGACAGAGACTCTACAATGAGCAGTTCTTC.

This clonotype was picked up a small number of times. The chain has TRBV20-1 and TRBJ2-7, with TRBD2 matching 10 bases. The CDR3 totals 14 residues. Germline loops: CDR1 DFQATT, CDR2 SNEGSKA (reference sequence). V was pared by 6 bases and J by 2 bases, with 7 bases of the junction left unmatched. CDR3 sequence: CSARIAGGPYEQYF. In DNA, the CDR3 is TGCAGTGCGCGTATAGCGGGGGGACCCTACGAGCAGTACTTC.